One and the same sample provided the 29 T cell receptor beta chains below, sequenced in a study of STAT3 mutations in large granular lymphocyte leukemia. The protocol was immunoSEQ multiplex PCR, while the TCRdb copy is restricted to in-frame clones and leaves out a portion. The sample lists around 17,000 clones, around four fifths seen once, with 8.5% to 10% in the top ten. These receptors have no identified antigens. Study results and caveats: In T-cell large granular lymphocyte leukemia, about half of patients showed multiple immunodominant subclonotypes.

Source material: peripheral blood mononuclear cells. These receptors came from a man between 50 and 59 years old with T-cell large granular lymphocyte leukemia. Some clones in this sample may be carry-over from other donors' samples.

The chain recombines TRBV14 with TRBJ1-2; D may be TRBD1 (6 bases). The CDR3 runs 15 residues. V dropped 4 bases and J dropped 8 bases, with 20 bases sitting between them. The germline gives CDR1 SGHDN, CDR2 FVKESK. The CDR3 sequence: CASSPLGGGTGGYTF. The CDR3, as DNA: TGTGCCAGCAGCCCCTTGGGAGGGGGAACAGGAGGCTACACCTTC.

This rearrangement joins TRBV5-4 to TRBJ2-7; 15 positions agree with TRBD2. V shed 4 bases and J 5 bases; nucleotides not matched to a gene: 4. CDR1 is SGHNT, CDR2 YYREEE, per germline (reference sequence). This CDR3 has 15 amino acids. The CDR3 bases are TGTGCCAGCAGCAAAGGACTAGCGGGGGGGGACGAGCAGTACTTC. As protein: CASSKGLAGGDEQYF. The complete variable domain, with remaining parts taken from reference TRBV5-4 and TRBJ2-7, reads ETGVTQSPTHLIKTRGQQVTLRCSSQSGHNTVSWYQQALGQGPQFIFQYYREEENGRGNFPPRFSGLQFPNYSSELNVNALELDDSALYLCASSKGLAGGDEQYFGPGTRLTVT.

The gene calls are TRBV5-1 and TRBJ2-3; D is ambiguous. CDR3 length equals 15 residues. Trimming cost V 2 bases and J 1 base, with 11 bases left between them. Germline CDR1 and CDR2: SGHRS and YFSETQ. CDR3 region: CASSFYGQGTDTQYF. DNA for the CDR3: TGCGCCAGCAGCTTTTATGGGCAAGGCACAGATACGCAGTATTTT.

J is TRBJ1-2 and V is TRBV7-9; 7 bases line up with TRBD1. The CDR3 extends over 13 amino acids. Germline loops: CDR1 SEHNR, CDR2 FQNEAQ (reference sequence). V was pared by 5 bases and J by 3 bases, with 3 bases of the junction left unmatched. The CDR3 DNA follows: TGTGCCAGCAGCCGGGACAGTCACTATGGCTACACCTTC. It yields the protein CASSRDSHYGYTF.

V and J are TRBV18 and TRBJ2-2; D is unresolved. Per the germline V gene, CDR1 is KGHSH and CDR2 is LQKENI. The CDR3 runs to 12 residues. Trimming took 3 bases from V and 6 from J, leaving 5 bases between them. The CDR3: CASSPFPGELFF. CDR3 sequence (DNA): TGTGCCAGCTCACCTTTTCCCGGGGAGCTGTTTTTT. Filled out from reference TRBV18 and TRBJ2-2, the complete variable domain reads NAGVMQNPRHLVRRRGQEARLRCSPMKGHSHVYWYRQLPEEGLKFMVYLQKENIIDESGMPKERFSAEFPKEGPSILRIQQVVRGDSAAYFCASSPFPGELFFGEGSRLTVL.

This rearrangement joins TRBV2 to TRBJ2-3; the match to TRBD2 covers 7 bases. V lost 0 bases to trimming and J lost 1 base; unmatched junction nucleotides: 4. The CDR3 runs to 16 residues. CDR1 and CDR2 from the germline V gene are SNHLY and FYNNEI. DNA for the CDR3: TGTGCCAGCAGTGAAGCGCAGGGACTACGCACAGATACGCAGTATTTT. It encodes CASSEAQGLRTDTQYF.

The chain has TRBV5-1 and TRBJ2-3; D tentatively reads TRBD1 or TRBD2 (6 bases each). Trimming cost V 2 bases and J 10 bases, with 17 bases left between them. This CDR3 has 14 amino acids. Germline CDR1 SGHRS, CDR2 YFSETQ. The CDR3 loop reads CASSFGGGLNPQYF. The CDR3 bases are TGCGCCAGCAGCTTCGGTGGGGGGCTAAACCCGCAGTATTTT.

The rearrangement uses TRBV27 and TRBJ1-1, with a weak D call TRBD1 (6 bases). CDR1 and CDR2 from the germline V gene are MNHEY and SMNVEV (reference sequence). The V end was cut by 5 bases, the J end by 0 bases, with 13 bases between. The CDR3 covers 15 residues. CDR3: CASSPSTGLNTEAFF. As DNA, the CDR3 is TGTGCCAGCAGTCCCTCCACAGGGCTGAACACTGAAGCTTTCTTT.

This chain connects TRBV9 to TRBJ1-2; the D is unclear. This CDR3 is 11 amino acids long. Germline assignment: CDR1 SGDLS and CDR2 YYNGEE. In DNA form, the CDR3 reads TGTGCAACAGCAGGCACAGATGGCTACACCTTC. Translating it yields CATAGTDGYTF.

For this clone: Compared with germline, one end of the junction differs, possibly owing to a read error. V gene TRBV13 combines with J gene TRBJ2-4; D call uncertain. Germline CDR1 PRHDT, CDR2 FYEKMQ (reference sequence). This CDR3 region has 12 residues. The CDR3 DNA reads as TGTGCCAGCAGCTTAGGGAGAGGCCGGGTGCACTTC. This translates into CASSLGRGRVHF.

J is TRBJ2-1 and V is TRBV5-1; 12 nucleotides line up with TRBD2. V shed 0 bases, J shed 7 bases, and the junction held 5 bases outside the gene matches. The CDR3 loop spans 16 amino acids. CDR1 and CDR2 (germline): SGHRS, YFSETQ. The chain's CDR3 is CASSLGGLAGKNEQFF. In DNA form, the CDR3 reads TGCGCCAGCAGCTTGGGGGGACTAGCGGGTAAGAATGAGCAGTTCTTC. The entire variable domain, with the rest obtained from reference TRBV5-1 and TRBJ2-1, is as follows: KAGVTQTPRYLIKTRGQQVTLSCSPISGHRSVSWYQQTPGQGLQFLFEYFSETQRNKGNFPGRFSGRQFSNSRSEMNVSTLELGDSALYLCASSLGGLAGKNEQFFGPGTRLTVL.

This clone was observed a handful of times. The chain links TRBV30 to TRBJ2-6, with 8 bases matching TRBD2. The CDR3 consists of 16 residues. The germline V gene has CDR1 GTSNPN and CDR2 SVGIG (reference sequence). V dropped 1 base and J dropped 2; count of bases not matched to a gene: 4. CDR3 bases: TGTGCCTGGAGTGCGGGAGGGGGGCCTGGGGCCAACGTCCTGACTTTC. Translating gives CAWSAGGGPGANVLTF.

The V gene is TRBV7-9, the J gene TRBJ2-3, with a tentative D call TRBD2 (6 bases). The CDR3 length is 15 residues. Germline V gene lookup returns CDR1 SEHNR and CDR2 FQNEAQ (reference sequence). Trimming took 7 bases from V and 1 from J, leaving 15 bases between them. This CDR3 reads CASTPGRGGTDTQYF. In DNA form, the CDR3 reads TGTGCCAGCACCCCGGGGCGGGGTGGCACAGATACGCAGTATTTT.

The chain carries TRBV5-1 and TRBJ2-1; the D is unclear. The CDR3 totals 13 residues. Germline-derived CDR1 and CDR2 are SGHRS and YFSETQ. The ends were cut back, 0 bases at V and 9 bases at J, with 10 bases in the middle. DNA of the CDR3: TGCGCCAGCAGCTTGGAGAGGTCCGGTGAGCAGTTCTTC. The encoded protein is CASSLERSGEQFF.

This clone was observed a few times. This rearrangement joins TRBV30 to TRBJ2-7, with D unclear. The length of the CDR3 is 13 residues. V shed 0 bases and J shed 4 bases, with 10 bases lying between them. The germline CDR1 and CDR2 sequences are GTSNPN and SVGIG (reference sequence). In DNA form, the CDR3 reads TGTGCCTGGAGTGTGCCCCCTAGGTACGAGCAGTACTTC. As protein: CAWSVPPRYEQYF.

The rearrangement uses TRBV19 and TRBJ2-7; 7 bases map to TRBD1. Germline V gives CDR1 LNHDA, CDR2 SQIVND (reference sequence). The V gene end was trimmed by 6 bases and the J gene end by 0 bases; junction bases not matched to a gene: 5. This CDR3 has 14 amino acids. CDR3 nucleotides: TGTGCCAGTAGAAACAGGGGTTCCTCCTACGAGCAGTACTTC. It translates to CASRNRGSSYEQYF.

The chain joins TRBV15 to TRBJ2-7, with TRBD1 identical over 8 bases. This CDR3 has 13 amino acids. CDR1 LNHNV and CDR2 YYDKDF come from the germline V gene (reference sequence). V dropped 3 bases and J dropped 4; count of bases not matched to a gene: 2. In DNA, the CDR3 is TGTGCCACCAGCAGTTGGGACAGGTACGAGCAGTACTTC. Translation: CATSSWDRYEQYF.

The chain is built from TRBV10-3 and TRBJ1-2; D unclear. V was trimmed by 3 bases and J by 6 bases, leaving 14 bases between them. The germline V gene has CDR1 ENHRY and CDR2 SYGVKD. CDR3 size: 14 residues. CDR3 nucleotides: TGTGCCATCAGTGACCCCGGGCAGGCAAATGGCTACACCTTC. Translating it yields CAISDPGQANGYTF.

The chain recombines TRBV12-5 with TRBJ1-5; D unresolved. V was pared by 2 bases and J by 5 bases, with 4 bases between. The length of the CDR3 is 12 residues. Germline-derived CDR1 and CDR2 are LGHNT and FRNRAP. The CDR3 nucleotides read TGTGCTAGTGGTTTGACAGATCAGCCCCAGCATTTT. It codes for CASGLTDQPQHF.

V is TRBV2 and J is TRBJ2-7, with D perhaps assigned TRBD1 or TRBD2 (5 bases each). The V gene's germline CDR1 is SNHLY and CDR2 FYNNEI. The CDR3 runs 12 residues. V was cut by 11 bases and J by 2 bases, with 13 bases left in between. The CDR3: CASRGVAYEQYF. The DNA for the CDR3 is TGTGCCTCTAGAGGGGTCGCCTACGAGCAGTACTTC.

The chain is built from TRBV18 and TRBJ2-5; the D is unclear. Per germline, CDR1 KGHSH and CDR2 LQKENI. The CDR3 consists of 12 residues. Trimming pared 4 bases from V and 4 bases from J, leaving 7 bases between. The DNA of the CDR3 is TGTGCCAGCTCACGAGCCTCAGAGACCCAGTACTTC. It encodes CASSRASETQYF. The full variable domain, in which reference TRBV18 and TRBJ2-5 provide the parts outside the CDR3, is NAGVMQNPRHLVRRRGQEARLRCSPMKGHSHVYWYRQLPEEGLKFMVYLQKENIIDESGMPKERFSAEFPKEGPSILRIQQVVRGDSAAYFCASSRASETQYFGPGTRLLVL.

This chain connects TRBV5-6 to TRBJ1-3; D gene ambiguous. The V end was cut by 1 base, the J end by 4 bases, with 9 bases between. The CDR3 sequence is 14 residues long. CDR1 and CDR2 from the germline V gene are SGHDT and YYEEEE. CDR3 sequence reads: CASSLRRPGNTIYF. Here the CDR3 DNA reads TGTGCCAGCAGCTTGCGGAGGCCCGGAAACACCATATATTTT. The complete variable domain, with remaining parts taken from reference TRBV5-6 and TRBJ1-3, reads DAGVTQSPTHLIKTRGQQVTLRCSPKSGHDTVSWYQQALGQGPQFIFQYYEEEERQRGNFPDRFSGHQFPNYSSELNVNALLLGDSALYLCASSLRRPGNTIYFGEGSWLTVV.

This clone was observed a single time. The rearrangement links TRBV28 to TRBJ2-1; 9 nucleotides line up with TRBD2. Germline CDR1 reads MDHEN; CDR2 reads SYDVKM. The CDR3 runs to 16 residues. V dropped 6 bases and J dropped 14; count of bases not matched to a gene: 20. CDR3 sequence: CASSEPRTLLAGNEFF. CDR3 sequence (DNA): TGTGCCAGCAGCGAACCCAGAACCCTCCTAGCGGGGAACGAGTTCTTC.

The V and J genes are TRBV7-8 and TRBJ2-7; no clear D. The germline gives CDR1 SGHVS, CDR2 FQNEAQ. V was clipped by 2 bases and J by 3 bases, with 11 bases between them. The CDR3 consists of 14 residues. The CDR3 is CASSLQAMSYEQYF. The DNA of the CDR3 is TGTGCCAGCAGCTTACAGGCAATGAGCTACGAGCAGTACTTC.

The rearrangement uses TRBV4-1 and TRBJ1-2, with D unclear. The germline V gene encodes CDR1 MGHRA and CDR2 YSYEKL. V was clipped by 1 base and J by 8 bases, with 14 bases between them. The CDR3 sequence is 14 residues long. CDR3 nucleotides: TGCGCCAGCAGCCAAGGGTCGACGCGAAGAGGCTACACCTTC. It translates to CASSQGSTRRGYTF.

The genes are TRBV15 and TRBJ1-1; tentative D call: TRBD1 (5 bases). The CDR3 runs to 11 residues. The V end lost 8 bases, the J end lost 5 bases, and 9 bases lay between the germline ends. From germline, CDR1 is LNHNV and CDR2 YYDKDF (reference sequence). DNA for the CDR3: TGTGCCACCGAGGGGAAAACTGAAGCTTTCTTT. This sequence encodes CATEGKTEAFF.

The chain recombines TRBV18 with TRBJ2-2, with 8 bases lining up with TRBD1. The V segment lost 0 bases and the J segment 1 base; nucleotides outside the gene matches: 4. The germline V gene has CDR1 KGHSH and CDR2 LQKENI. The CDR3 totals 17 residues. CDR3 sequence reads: CASSPPGGQGNTGELFF. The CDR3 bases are TGTGCCAGCTCACCACCGGGTGGACAGGGGAACACCGGGGAGCTGTTTTTT.

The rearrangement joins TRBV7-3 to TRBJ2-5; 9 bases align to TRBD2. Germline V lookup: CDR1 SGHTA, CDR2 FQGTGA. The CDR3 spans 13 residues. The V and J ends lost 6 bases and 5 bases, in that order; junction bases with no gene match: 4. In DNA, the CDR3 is TGTGCCAGCAGTCCAAGCGGGAGGGAGACCCAGTACTTC. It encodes CASSPSGRETQYF.

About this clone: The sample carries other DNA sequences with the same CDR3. The CDR3 DNA sequence: TGTGCCAGCAGCTTGCAGGGAACTGAAGCTTTCTTT. Its translation is CASSLQGTEAFF. The chain joins TRBV5-4 to TRBJ1-1, with a tentative D call TRBD1 (5 bases). Germline V gene data show CDR1 as SGHNT and CDR2 as YYREEE (reference sequence). The CDR3 is made up of 12 amino acids. Trimming left V 1 base short and J 5 bases short, with 6 bases between.